One and the same sample provided the 4 T cell receptor beta chains below, sequenced in a study of blood T cell repertoires in COVID-19. The assay was immunoSEQ multiplex PCR, and TCRdb's table has in-frame clones only and misses some. The data show nearly 100,000 clones, with 84% seen just once and about 18% held by the top ten. Sequenced material: peripheral blood. The receptors were gathered from a woman aged 60 to 75 with acute or convalescent COVID-19.

V usage is TRBV3-1 (or the pseudogene TRBV3-2) and J usage is TRBJ1-4, with D possibly matching TRBD1 (6 bases). With 4 bases removed from V and 8 bases from J, the gap between germline ends came to 17 bases. Germline assignment: CDR1 LGHDT and CDR2 YNNKEL (reference sequence). This CDR3 is 15 amino acids long. In nucleotides, the CDR3 is TGTGCCAGCAGCCCGACCGGAACAGGGATCGAAAAACTGTTTTTT. It translates to CASSPTGTGIEKLFF.

V usage is TRBV19 and J usage is TRBJ1-2, with D possibly being TRBD1 (6 bases). This CDR3 has 13 amino acids. V lost 5 bases and J 4 bases, leaving 11 bases between the germline ends. The germline CDR1 and CDR2 sequences are LNHDA and SQIVND (reference sequence). CDR3 in DNA: TGTGCCAGTAGTCCTCGGACAGCCTATGGCTACACCTTC. This translates into CASSPRTAYGYTF.

The chain has TRBV29-1 and TRBJ2-5; D may be TRBD1 (6 bases). With 4 bases removed from V and 0 bases from J, the gap between germline ends came to 9 bases. CDR1 and CDR2 from the germline V gene are SQVTM and ANQGSEA. CDR3 length equals 13 residues. The CDR3 protein is CSVARDNQETQYF. For the CDR3, the DNA is TGCAGCGTTGCCCGGGACAACCAAGAGACCCAGTACTTC.

This clone came up once. CDR3 protein: CASEGGESGYTF. The CDR3 bases are TGTGCCAGTGAGGGGGGGGAGTCTGGCTACACCTTC. The J gene is TRBJ1-2, the V gene TRBV2; a possible D gene is TRBD1 (6 bases). Looked up from germline, CDR1 is SNHLY and CDR2 is FYNNEI. With 9 bases removed from V and 7 bases from J, the gap between germline ends came to 15 bases. The CDR3 extends over 12 amino acids.